A single T cell receptor (beta chain) is shown here with its context. The data derive from a study of T cell changes during pregnancy in multiple sclerosis. J gave up 4 bases and V 3 bases, and 2 bases lay outside the gene matches. The length of the CDR3 is 14 residues. Germline V gives CDR1 SGHRS, CDR2 YFSETQ. Measured with immunoSEQ multiplex PCR; TCRdb has only the in-frame clones, and not every one. This repertoire shows tens of thousands of clones, approximately 90% found once; its top ten account for 3.5%. Material: PBMCs, obtained in the first trimester of pregnancy. This sequence was found in a female donor in good health, serving as a control in a pregnancy study. Some clones in this sample may be carry-over from other donors' samples. The chain joins TRBV5-1 to TRBJ1-3; TRBD1 agrees at 9 bases. The CDR3 loop reads CASSSTGGGNTIYF. The CDR3 DNA reads as TGCGCCAGCAGCTCGACAGGGGGAGGAAACACCATATATTTT.